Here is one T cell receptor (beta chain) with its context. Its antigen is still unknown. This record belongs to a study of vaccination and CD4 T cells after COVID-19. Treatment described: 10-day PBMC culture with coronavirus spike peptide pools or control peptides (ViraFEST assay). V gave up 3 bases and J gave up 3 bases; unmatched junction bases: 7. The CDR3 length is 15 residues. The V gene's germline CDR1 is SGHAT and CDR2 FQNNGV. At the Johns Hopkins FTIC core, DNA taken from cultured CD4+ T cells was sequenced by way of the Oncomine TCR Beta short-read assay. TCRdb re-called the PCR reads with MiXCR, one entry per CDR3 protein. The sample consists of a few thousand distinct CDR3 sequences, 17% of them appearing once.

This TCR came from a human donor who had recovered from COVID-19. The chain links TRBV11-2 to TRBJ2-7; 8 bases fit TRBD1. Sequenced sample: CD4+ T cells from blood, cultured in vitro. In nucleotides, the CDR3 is TGTGCCAGCAGCTTGGACAGGGTTTTGGTCTACGAGCAGTACTTC. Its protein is CASSLDRVLVYEQYF.